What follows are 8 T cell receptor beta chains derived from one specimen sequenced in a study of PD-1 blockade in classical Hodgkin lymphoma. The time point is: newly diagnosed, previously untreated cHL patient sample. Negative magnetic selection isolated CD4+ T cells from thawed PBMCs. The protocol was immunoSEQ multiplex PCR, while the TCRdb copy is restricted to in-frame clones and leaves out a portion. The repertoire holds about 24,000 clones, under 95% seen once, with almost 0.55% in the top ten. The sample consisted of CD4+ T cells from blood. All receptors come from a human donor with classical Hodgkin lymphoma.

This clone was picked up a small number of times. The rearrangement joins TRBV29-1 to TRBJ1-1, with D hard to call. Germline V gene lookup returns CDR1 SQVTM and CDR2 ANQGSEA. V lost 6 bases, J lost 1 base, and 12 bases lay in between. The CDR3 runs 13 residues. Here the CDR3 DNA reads TGCAGCGTAGAACACGACACGAACACTGAAGCTTTCTTT. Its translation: CSVEHDTNTEAFF.

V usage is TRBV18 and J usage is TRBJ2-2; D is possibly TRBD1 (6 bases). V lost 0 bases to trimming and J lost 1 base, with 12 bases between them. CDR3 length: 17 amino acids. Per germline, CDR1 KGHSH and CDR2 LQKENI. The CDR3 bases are TGTGCCAGCTCACCACCTCCAGGGGTGTTGAACACCGGGGAGCTGTTTTTT. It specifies CASSPPPGVLNTGELFF.

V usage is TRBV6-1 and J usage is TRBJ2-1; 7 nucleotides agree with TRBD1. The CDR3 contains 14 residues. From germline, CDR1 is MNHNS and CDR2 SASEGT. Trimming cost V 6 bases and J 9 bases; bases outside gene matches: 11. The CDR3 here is CASRRWTGGVEQFF. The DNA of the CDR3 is TGTGCCAGCAGGCGGTGGACAGGTGGGGTTGAGCAGTTCTTC.

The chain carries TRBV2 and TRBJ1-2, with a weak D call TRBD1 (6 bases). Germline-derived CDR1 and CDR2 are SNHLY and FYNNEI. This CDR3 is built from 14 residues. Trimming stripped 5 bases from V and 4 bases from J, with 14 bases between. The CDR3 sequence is CASSRGAEVYGYTF. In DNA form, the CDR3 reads TGTGCCAGCAGTAGGGGGGCGGAGGTCTATGGCTACACCTTC.

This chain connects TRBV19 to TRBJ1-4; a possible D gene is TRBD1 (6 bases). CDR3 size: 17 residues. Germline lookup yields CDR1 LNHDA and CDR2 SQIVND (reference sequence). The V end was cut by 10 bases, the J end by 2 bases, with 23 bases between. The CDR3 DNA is TGTGCCACAAGAGACCCAGGGGAAACCCGCACTAATGAAAAACTGTTTTTT. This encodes CATRDPGETRTNEKLFF.

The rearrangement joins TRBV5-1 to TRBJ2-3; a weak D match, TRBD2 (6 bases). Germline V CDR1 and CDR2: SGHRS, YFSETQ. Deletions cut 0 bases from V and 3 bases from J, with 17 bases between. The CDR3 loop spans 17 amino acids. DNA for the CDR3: TGCGCCAGCAGCTTGGCCGGAAGGCGGGGTGGGACAGATACGCAGTATTTT. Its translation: CASSLAGRRGGTDTQYF.

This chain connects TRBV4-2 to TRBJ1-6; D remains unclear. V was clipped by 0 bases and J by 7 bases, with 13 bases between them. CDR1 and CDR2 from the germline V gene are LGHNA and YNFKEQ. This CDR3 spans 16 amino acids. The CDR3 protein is CASSQEESRQNSPLHF. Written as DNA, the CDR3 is TGTGCCAGCAGCCAAGAGGAATCAAGGCAGAATTCACCCCTCCACTTT.

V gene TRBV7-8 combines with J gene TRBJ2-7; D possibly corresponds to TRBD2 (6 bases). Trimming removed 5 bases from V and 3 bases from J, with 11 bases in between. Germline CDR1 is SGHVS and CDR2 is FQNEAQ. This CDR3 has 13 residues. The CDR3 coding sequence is TGTGCCAGCAGCCGGGACTTTTACTACGAGCAGTACTTC. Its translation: CASSRDFYYEQYF.